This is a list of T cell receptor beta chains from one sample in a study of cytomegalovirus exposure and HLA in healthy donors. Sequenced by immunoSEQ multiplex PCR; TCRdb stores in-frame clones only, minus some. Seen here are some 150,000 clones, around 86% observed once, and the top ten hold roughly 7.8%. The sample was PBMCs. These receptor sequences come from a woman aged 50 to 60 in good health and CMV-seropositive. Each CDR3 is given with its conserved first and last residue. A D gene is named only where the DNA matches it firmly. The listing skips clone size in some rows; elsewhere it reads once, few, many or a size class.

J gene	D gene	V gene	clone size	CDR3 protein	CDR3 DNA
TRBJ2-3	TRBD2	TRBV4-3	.	CASSQDPAGGSTDTQYF	TGCGCCAGCAGCCAAGACCCAGCGGGGGGAAGCACAGATACGCAGTATTTT
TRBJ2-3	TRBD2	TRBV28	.	CASSISGGQGPSTDTQYF	TGTGCCAGCAGTATATCGGGAGGGCAAGGGCCGAGCACAGATACGCAGTATTTT
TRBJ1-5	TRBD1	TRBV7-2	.	CASSYTGGNSNQPQHF	TGTGCCAGCAGCTACACAGGGGGAAATAGCAATCAGCCCCAGCATTTT
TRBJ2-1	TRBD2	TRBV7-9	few	CASTAIGGVNEQFF	TGTGCCAGCACTGCTATTGGGGGGGTAAATGAGCAGTTCTTC
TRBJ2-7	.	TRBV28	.	CASSSLSYEQYF	TGTGCCAGCAGTTCCCTTAGCTACGAGCAGTACTTC
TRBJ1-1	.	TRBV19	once	CASKTSTGIEAEAFF	TGTGCCAGTAAAACGTCTACAGGGATCGAGGCTGAAGCTTTCTTT
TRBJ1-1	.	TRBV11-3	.	CASSPSQGVSSEAFF	TGTGCCAGCAGCCCCTCACAGGGTGTAAGCTCTGAAGCTTTCTTT
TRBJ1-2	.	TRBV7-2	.	CASSLNQISNYGYTF	TGTGCCAGCAGCTTAAATCAGATTTCTAACTATGGCTACACCTTC
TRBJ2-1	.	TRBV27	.	CASTPYRSNEQFF	TGTGCCAGCACCCCCTATAGGAGCAATGAGCAGTTCTTC
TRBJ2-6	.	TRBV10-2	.	CASSDTGSGANVLTF	TGCGCCAGCAGTGACACGGGTTCTGGGGCCAACGTCCTGACTTTC
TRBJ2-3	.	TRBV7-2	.	CASSPRQIPDTQYF	TGTGCCAGCAGCCCCCGACAAATTCCAGATACGCAGTATTTT
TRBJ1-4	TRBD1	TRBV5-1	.	CASSYDRGPPTNEKLFF	TGCGCCAGCAGCTACGACAGGGGGCCTCCAACTAATGAAAAACTGTTTTTT
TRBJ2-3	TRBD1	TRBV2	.	CASSEQGQDVTQYF	TGTGCCAGCAGTGAACAGGGACAGGACGTCACGCAGTATTTT
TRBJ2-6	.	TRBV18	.	CASSQELTGANVLTF	TGTGCCAGCTCACAGGAGTTGACGGGGGCCAACGTCCTGACTTTC
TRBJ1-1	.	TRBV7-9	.	CASSRTVTEAFF	TGTGCCAGCAGTCGGACAGTCACTGAAGCTTTCTTT
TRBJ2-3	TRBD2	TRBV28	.	CASSPYPPIAGVSDTQYF	TGTGCCAGCAGCCCTTACCCCCCTATAGCGGGAGTTTCAGATACGCAGTATTTT
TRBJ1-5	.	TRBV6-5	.	CASRAGDYSNQPQHF	TGTGCCAGCAGGGCAGGGGATTATAGCAATCAGCCCCAGCATTTT
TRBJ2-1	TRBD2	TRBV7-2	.	CASSSVGGVNEQFF	TGTGCCAGCAGCTCCGTGGGGGGGGTAAATGAGCAGTTCTTC
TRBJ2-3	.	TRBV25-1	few	CASSDLAVGTDTQYF	TGTGCCAGCAGTGATTTAGCAGTCGGCACAGATACGCAGTATTTT
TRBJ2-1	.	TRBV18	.	CASSPPGGQYNEQFF	TGTGCCAGCTCACCACCAGGCGGGCAATACAATGAGCAGTTCTTC
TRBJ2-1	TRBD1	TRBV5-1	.	CASSFRQGVIEQFF	TGCGCCAGCAGCTTTAGACAGGGCGTTATTGAGCAGTTCTTC
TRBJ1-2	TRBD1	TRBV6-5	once	CASSVRTGFDGYTF	TGTGCCAGCAGTGTCCGGACAGGGTTCGATGGCTACACCTTC
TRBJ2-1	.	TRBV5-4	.	CASSLASDSYNEQFF	TGTGCCAGCAGCTTGGCTAGCGACTCCTACAATGAGCAGTTCTTC
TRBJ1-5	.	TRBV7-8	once	CASSYGGTTQPQHF	TGTGCCAGCAGCTACGGAGGGACCACTCAGCCCCAGCATTTT
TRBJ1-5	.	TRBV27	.	CASSVTGPGRPQHF	TGTGCCAGCAGTGTAACAGGGCCGGGCAGGCCCCAGCATTTT
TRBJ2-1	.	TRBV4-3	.	CASSQDAGLDHNEQFF	TGCGCCAGCAGCCAAGATGCGGGGTTGGACCACAATGAGCAGTTCTTC
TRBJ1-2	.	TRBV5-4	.	CASSLERGTGYGYTF	TGTGCCAGCAGCTTGGAAAGGGGGACGGGCTATGGCTACACCTTC
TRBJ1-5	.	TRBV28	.	CASSFRGSNQPQHF	TGTGCCAGCAGTTTTCGGGGGTCCAATCAGCCCCAGCATTTT
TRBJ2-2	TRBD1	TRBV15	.	CATSIRQGATDTGELFF	TGTGCCACCAGCATAAGACAGGGGGCGACGGACACCGGGGAGCTGTTTTTT
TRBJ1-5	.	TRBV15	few	CATSRDLQPNQPQHF	TGTGCCACCAGCAGAGATCTACAGCCTAATCAGCCCCAGCATTTT
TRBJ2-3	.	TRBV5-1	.	CASSYGSTDTQYF	TGCGCCAGCAGCTACGGGAGTACAGATACGCAGTATTTT
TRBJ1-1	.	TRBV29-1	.	CSVVRGNTEAFF	TGCAGCGTTGTCCGAGGGAACACTGAAGCTTTCTTT
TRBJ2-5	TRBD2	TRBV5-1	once	CASSFTSGGETQYF	TGCGCCAGCAGCTTTACTAGCGGGGGAGAGACCCAGTACTTC
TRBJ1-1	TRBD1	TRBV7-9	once	CSSSTRQGDTEAFF	TGTTCCAGCAGCACCCGACAGGGCGACACTGAAGCTTTCTTT
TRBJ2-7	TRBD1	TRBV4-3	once	CASSQDRTGLPYEQYF	TGCGCCAGCAGCCAAGATAGGACAGGCCTTCCCTACGAGCAGTACTTC
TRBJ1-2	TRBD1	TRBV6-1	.	CASSLAGTGYGYTF	TGTGCCAGCAGCCTCGCCGGGACAGGCTATGGCTACACCTTC
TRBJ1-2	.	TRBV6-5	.	CASSFGTGGYTF	TGTGCCAGCAGTTTCGGGACTGGTGGCTACACCTTC
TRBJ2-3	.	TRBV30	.	CAWSSSTDTQYF	TGTGCCTGGAGTAGCAGCACAGATACGCAGTATTTT
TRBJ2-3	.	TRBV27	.	CASKFGSGETDTQYF	TGTGCCAGCAAGTTTGGCTCGGGGGAGACAGATACGCAGTATTTT
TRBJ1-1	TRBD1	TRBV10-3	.	CAISGRDSQPNTEAFF	TGTGCCATCAGTGGCCGGGACAGTCAACCGAACACTGAAGCTTTCTTT
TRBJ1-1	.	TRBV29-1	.	CSVDPGAGVNTEAFF	TGCAGCGTTGATCCCGGGGCGGGGGTGAACACTGAAGCTTTCTTT
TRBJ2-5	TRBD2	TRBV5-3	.	CARSLGRGLADQETQYF	TGTGCCAGAAGCTTGGGGAGGGGACTAGCGGACCAAGAGACCCAGTACTTC
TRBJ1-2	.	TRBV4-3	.	CASSQGAGGYGYTF	TGCGCCAGCAGCCAAGGGGCCGGGGGCTATGGCTACACCTTC
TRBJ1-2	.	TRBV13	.	CASSLALAGYTF	TGTGCCAGCAGCTTGGCCTTAGCTGGCTACACCTTC
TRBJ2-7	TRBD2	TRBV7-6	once	CASSLGLAGGDYEQYF	TGTGCCAGCAGCTTAGGTCTAGCGGGGGGCGACTACGAGCAGTACTTC
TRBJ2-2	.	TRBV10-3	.	CAISEMSGGTGELFF	TGTGCCATCAGTGAGATGTCCGGGGGCACCGGGGAGCTGTTTTTT
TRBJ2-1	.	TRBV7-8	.	CASSLGDSWDEQFF	TGTGCCAGCAGCTTAGGGGACTCATGGGATGAGCAGTTCTTC